This passage covers 25 T cell receptor beta chains from one sample sequenced in a study of blood T cell repertoires in COVID-19 (dated by TCRdb to the early 2020s). The library was prepared using the immunoSEQ multiplex PCR assay. Sourced from immuneACCESS, this table was stored by TCRdb with only in-frame sequences that have V and J called. A share of the clones is absent; for the studies checked, an unresolved V gene accounts for under half, and the remainder has no known explanation. The sample contains 470,000 or so clones, roughly 87% of them found a single time. The ten largest make up roughly 2% of the sample. The sequencing sample was made of PBMCs or T cells enriched from blood (not recorded which). The receptors shown here come from a woman younger than 30 with acute COVID-19.

The chain uses TRBV28 and TRBJ1-5; D call uncertain. Looked up from germline, CDR1 is MDHEN and CDR2 is SYDVKM. This CDR3 is 12 amino acids long. V was clipped by 3 bases and J by 4 bases, with 4 bases between them. CDR3 region: CASSFLNQPQHF. The CDR3, as DNA: TGTGCCAGCAGTTTTCTGAATCAGCCCCAGCATTTT.

The chain couples TRBV6-5 to TRBJ2-3; 11 bases match TRBD2. V lost 2 bases and J lost 6; bases outside the gene matches: 7. CDR1 MNHEY and CDR2 SVGAGI come from the germline V gene. This CDR3 comprises 16 residues. CDR3 amino acids: CASSYLRSGRADTQYF. The CDR3 coding sequence is TGTGCCAGCAGTTACCTACGTAGCGGGAGGGCCGATACGCAGTATTTT.

The V and J genes are TRBV6-5 and TRBJ2-7, with TRBD1 as a possible D gene (6 bases). The length of the CDR3 is 15 residues. Deletions cut 0 bases from V and 2 bases from J, with 11 bases between. Germline lookup yields CDR1 MNHEY and CDR2 SVGAGI. CDR3 sequence reads: CASSYSAGETYEQYF. CDR3 bases: TGTGCCAGCAGTTACTCCGCAGGGGAGACCTACGAGCAGTACTTC.

V and J are TRBV20-1 and TRBJ2-3, with D tentatively TRBD2 (5 bases). CDR3 length: 11 residues. Germline V gene data show CDR1 as DFQATT and CDR2 as SNEGSKA (reference sequence). As DNA, the CDR3 is TGCAGCGGGGAAGACACAGATACGCAGTATTTT. It is translated as CSGEDTDTQYF.

The chain employs TRBV9 and TRBJ2-7; 9 bases are a match to TRBD2. The germline V gene has CDR1 SGDLS and CDR2 YYNGEE. V lost 0 bases to trimming and J lost 2 bases; unmatched junction nucleotides: 3. This CDR3 comprises 15 residues. The DNA for the CDR3 is TGTGCCAGCAGCGTAGTAGCGGGAGACCCCTACGAGCAGTACTTC. Its protein product is CASSVVAGDPYEQYF. Looking up the rest from reference TRBV9 and TRBJ2-7 gives the full variable domain: DSGVTQTPKHLITATGQRVTLRCSPRSGDLSVYWYQQSLDQGLQFLIQYYNGEERAKGNILERFSAQQFPDLHSELNLSSLELGDSALYFCASSVVAGDPYEQYFGPGTRLTVT.

This chain links TRBV9 with TRBJ1-6; 10 nucleotides line up with TRBD1. V shed 4 bases and J 11 bases; nucleotides not matched to a gene: 9. This CDR3 has 15 residues. Per the germline V gene, CDR1 is SGDLS and CDR2 is YYNGEE. CDR3 DNA: TGTGCCAGCAGCACTCAGCCGGGACAGGGGACACCCCTCCACTTT. Translated, it gives CASSTQPGQGTPLHF.

The V gene is TRBV4-1, the J gene TRBJ1-2; D might be TRBD1 (6 bases). Per the germline V gene, CDR1 is MGHRA and CDR2 is YSYEKL. The CDR3 has 13 amino acids. V was pared by 3 bases and J by 6 bases, with 11 bases between. The chain's CDR3 is CASSQLRDNGYTF. The CDR3 region has the DNA TGCGCCAGCAGCCAGCTCCGGGACAATGGCTACACCTTC.

The gene calls are TRBV19 and TRBJ1-1; TRBD1 matches at 8 bases. The CDR3 consists of 13 residues. Germline assignment: CDR1 LNHDA and CDR2 SQIVND (reference sequence). Trimming removed 10 bases from V and 0 bases from J; junction bases left unmatched: 4. The CDR3 bases are TGTGCCATTGGGGACAGGATGAACACTGAAGCTTTCTTT. It encodes CAIGDRMNTEAFF.

This clone appeared a single time. Other DNA sequences from this sample encode an identical CDR3 as well. This sequence joins TRBV18 and TRBJ1-1; D not resolved. Trimming left V 2 bases short and J 0 bases short, with 10 bases between. The CDR3 totals 15 residues. Looked up from germline, CDR1 is KGHSH and CDR2 is LQKENI. CDR3 in DNA: TGTGCCAGCTCACCAAACCGGGGTATGAACACTGAAGCTTTCTTT. Translation gives CASSPNRGMNTEAFF.

V and J are TRBV7-9 and TRBJ1-1; D might be TRBD1 (5 bases). Germline V gene lookup returns CDR1 SEHNR and CDR2 FQNEAQ (reference sequence). The CDR3 extends over 14 amino acids. The ends were cut back, 3 bases at V and 3 bases at J, with 11 bases in the middle. CDR3 in amino acids: CASSLALGDTEAFF. The CDR3 region has the DNA TGTGCCAGCAGCTTGGCTCTAGGGGACACTGAAGCTTTCTTT. The variable domain in full, completed from reference TRBV7-9 and TRBJ1-1, reads DTGVSQNPRHKITKRGQNVTFRCDPISEHNRLYWYRQTLGQGPEFLTYFQNEAQLEKSRLLSDRFSAERPKGSFSTLEIQRTEQGDSAMYLCASSLALGDTEAFFGQGTRLTVV.

The rearrangement uses TRBV10-3 and TRBJ1-1, with 10 bases matching TRBD1. V gave up 6 bases and J gave up 8 bases; unmatched junction bases: 6. The CDR3 spans 13 residues. The germline V gene encodes CDR1 ENHRY and CDR2 SYGVKD. CDR3 sequence (DNA): TGTGCCATCAGCGGACAGGGGGAAGGGGAAGCTTTCTTT. This encodes CAISGQGEGEAFF.

The gene calls are TRBV30 and TRBJ1-3; D is undetermined. Germline V CDR1 and CDR2: GTSNPN, SVGIG (reference sequence). The CDR3 spans 17 residues. Trimming removed 0 bases at V and 0 bases at J, with 15 bases between. The CDR3 loop reads CAWSVAGLRTSGNTIYF. DNA for the CDR3: TGTGCCTGGAGTGTAGCGGGTCTCCGAACCTCTGGAAACACCATATATTTT.

CDR3 region: CASSSRDRGPMNTEAFF. The CDR3 DNA sequence: TGCGCCAGCAGCTCCCGGGACAGGGGTCCGATGAACACTGAAGCTTTCTTT. This chain connects TRBV5-1 to TRBJ1-1; 10 bases map to TRBD1. The germline gives CDR1 SGHRS, CDR2 YFSETQ. The CDR3 is 17 residues long. The trim removed 3 bases at V and 0 bases at J, leaving 8 bases unmatched. The variable domain in full, with the rest retrieved from reference TRBV5-1 and TRBJ1-1, is KAGVTQTPRYLIKTRGQQVTLSCSPISGHRSVSWYQQTPGQGLQFLFEYFSETQRNKGNFPGRFSGRQFSNSRSEMNVSTLELGDSALYLCASSSRDRGPMNTEAFFGQGTRLTVV.

As to this clone: Other DNA sequences of this sample code for an identical CDR3. The chain carries TRBV5-6 and TRBJ1-2; the D gene is possibly TRBD1 (6 bases). This CDR3 is 14 amino acids long. Per the germline V gene, CDR1 is SGHDT and CDR2 is YYEEEE. Trimming stripped 0 bases from V and 2 bases from J, with 8 bases between. This chain's CDR3 is CASSLGTGNYGYTF. The CDR3 DNA follows: TGTGCCAGCAGCTTGGGAACAGGGAACTATGGCTACACCTTC.

This clone was recorded once. The chain uses TRBV19 and TRBJ1-1, with TRBD1 matching over 9 bases. J gave up 0 bases and V 5 bases, and 13 bases lay outside the gene matches. The CDR3 sequence is 18 residues long. Germline V gene data show CDR1 as LNHDA and CDR2 as SQIVND (reference sequence). The CDR3 bases are TGTGCCAGTAGTTCGGGGACAGGGAGATTCATCATGAACACTGAAGCTTTCTTT. It specifies CASSSGTGRFIMNTEAFF.

This chain uses TRBV18 with TRBJ2-5; D might be TRBD2 (7 bases). Germline V gene sequence: CDR1 KGHSH, CDR2 LQKENI. The V and J ends lost 1 base and 5 bases respectively, with 14 bases between them. CDR3 length: 15 amino acids. CDR3 nucleotide sequence: TGTGCCAGCTCACCACGAGGGGGGGCAAGGGAGACCCAGTACTTC. It is translated as CASSPRGGARETQYF. Together with reference TRBV18 and TRBJ2-5, the CDR3 gives the full variable domain: NAGVMQNPRHLVRRRGQEARLRCSPMKGHSHVYWYRQLPEEGLKFMVYLQKENIIDESGMPKERFSAEFPKEGPSILRIQQVVRGDSAAYFCASSPRGGARETQYFGPGTRLLVL.

The genes are TRBV5-1 and TRBJ2-1; D might be TRBD2 (5 bases). The CDR3 extends over 15 amino acids. From germline, CDR1 is SGHRS and CDR2 YFSETQ. Trimming left V 2 bases short and J 5 bases short, with 14 bases between. The CDR3 reads CASSFGSSHHNEQFF. The CDR3, as DNA: TGCGCCAGCAGCTTTGGGTCTAGCCACCACAATGAGCAGTTCTTC.

The chain combines TRBV11-3 with TRBJ2-2; perhaps TRBD1 as D (5 bases). There are 14 residues in the CDR3. CDR1 SGHNT and CDR2 YENEEA come from the germline V gene. The V gene lost 5 bases and the J gene lost 4 bases, with 11 bases spanning the gap. CDR3 bases: TGTGCCAGCAGCCCGACGACAGTCACCGGGGAGCTGTTTTTT. Its translation: CASSPTTVTGELFF. The full variable domain, with the rest looked up from reference TRBV11-3 and TRBJ2-2, is EAGVVQSPRYKIIEKKQPVAFWCNPISGHNTLYWYLQNLGQGPELLIRYENEEAVDDSQLPKDRFSAERLKGVDSTLKIQPAELGDSAVYLCASSPTTVTGELFFGEGSRLTVL.

V is TRBV9 and J is TRBJ1-1, with D possibly matching TRBD1 (5 bases). V gave up 3 bases and J gave up 5 bases, with 14 bases separating them. CDR1 and CDR2 from the germline V gene are SGDLS and YYNGEE. This CDR3 spans 14 amino acids. CDR3 loop: CASSARGGGTEAFF. The CDR3 region has the DNA TGTGCCAGCAGCGCCCGGGGGGGAGGGACTGAAGCTTTCTTT.

The genes are TRBV3-1 (or the pseudogene TRBV3-2) and TRBJ2-4, with 7 bases fitting TRBD1. The germline CDR1 and CDR2 sequences are LGHDT and YNNKEL (reference sequence). The V segment lost 4 bases and the J segment 7 bases; nucleotides outside the gene matches: 4. The CDR3 runs to 13 residues. CDR3 sequence reads: CASSPSGQNIQYF. The CDR3 region has the DNA TGTGCCAGCAGCCCTTCGGGACAGAACATTCAGTACTTC.

The genes are TRBV6-4 and TRBJ2-1; 10 bases align to TRBD2. The length of the CDR3 is 15 residues. V dropped 4 bases and J dropped 8; count of bases not matched to a gene: 8. The V gene's germline CDR1 is MRHNA and CDR2 SNTAGT. CDR3 region: CASSGLAGETDEQFF. The CDR3 region has the DNA TGTGCCAGCAGTGGTCTAGCGGGGGAAACCGATGAGCAGTTCTTC.

The chain is built from TRBV2 and TRBJ2-1, with D perhaps TRBD2 (6 bases). This CDR3 is built from 13 residues. Trimming pared 2 bases from V and 7 bases from J, leaving 9 bases between. From germline, CDR1 is SNHLY and CDR2 FYNNEI. In DNA, the CDR3 is TGTGCCAGCAGTGAACTCGGGGGTAATGAGCAGTTCTTC. Translation gives CASSELGGNEQFF. The full variable domain, completed using reference TRBV2 and TRBJ2-1, is EPEVTQTPSHQVTQMGQEVILRCVPISNHLYFYWYRQILGQKVEFLVSFYNNEISEKSEIFDDQFSVERPDGSNFTLKIRSTKLEDSAMYFCASSELGGNEQFFGPGTRLTVL.

The chain combines TRBV15 with TRBJ1-6; the D is unclear. Deletions cut 6 bases from V and 10 bases from J, with 19 bases between. The CDR3 runs to 15 residues. The germline CDR1 and CDR2 sequences are LNHNV and YYDKDF (reference sequence). The CDR3 DNA sequence: TGTGCCACCAGGCAACCCGGGGAGAGGCGGTCACCCCTCCACTTT. This gives the protein CATRQPGERRSPLHF.

This clone appeared once. The CDR3 nucleotides read TGTGCCAGCAGCTTAGGTCCAGGTTCCTACTACGAGCAGTACTTC. Translation gives CASSLGPGSYYEQYF. The V call is TRBV7-2, the J call TRBJ2-7; D is unclear. Trimming took off 1 base at V and 3 bases at J, with 13 bases between the two ends. Germline assignment: CDR1 SGHTA and CDR2 FQGNSA. The CDR3 is 15 amino acids.

The CDR3 loop is CASSSQLTYHGYTF. The CDR3 DNA follows: TGTGCCAGCAGCTCACAGCTAACCTACCATGGCTACACCTTC. This chain links TRBV5-4 with TRBJ1-2, with D unclear. The germline CDR1 and CDR2 sequences are SGHNT and YYREEE (reference sequence). V was cut by 3 bases and J by 6 bases, with 15 bases left in between. CDR3 length: 14 amino acids. The entire variable domain, with the rest obtained from reference TRBV5-4 and TRBJ1-2, is as follows: ETGVTQSPTHLIKTRGQQVTLRCSSQSGHNTVSWYQQALGQGPQFIFQYYREEENGRGNFPPRFSGLQFPNYSSELNVNALELDDSALYLCASSSQLTYHGYTFGSGTRLTVV.